A selection of T cell receptor beta chains follows, all from one sample in a study of response to subunit inactivated influenza vaccine. TCRdb reanalysed the RT-PCR reads using MiXCR and keeps one entry per CDR3 protein. The repertoire has roughly 760,000 distinct CDR3 sequences, 21% of them found once; the top ten carry more than 8.5%. Sequencing was performed on PBMCs from blood, taken roughly 5 days after vaccination. The origin of the receptors is a man in his forties or fifties who received an inactivated influenza vaccine. CDR3s include the opening cysteine and the closing phenylalanine or tryptophan. A D gene is named only where the DNA matches it firmly. Size tells how often a clone was seen (once, few, many) or the class of an expanded clone, and some rows leave it out.

clone size,J gene,D gene,V gene,CDR3 DNA,CDR3 protein
few,TRBJ2-4,TRBD1,TRBV10-3,TGTGCCATCAGTTTAGACAGGGAAGGGAGCATTCAGTACTTC,CAISLDREGSIQYF
.,TRBJ2-1,TRBD2,TRBV11-2,TGTGCCAGCAGCTTATCTAGCGGGGGCCGGGAGCAGTTCTTC,CASSLSSGGREQFF
few,TRBJ2-3,.,TRBV5-1,TGCGCCAGCAGCTTGCTGGACCATGCAGATACGCAGTATTTT,CASSLLDHADTQYF
.,TRBJ2-7,.,TRBV3-1,TGTGCCAGCAGCTTGCGCCCGGGGACCCTCTACGAGCAGTACTTC,CASSLRPGTLYEQYF
.,TRBJ2-5,.,TRBV5-1,TGCGCCAGCAGCTTGGACTCAACACAAGAGACCCAGTACTTC,CASSLDSTQETQYF
.,TRBJ2-3,.,TRBV12-3/TRBV12-4,TGTGCCAGCAGTTTAGTAGGGCTGCCAGATACGCAGTATTTT,CASSLVGLPDTQYF
few,TRBJ1-5,TRBD1,TRBV20-1,TGCAGTGCTAGCCAGGGACAGGGGGTCAATCAGCCCCAGCATTTT,CSASQGQGVNQPQHF
few,TRBJ2-7,TRBD2,TRBV7-2,TGTGCCAGCAGCCCCGTAGCGGGAGAGGGGTACGAGCAGTACTTC,CASSPVAGEGYEQYF
few,TRBJ1-2,TRBD1,TRBV29-1,TGCAGCGTTGCGGACAGGGGACATAACTATGGCTACACCTTC,CSVADRGHNYGYTF
.,TRBJ1-6,.,TRBV5-1,TGCGCCAGCAGCTTGAGTCAAAATGGGAATTCACCCCTCCACTTT,CASSLSQNGNSPLHF
.,TRBJ1-1,.,TRBV18,TGTGCCAGCTCACCACGGGTCGCTGAAGCTTTCTTT,CASSPRVAEAFF
.,TRBJ2-3,TRBD2,TRBV12-3/TRBV12-4,TGTGCCAGCAGGGGTAGCGGGTTAAACCACACAGATACGCAGTATTTT,CASRGSGLNHTDTQYF
.,TRBJ2-5,TRBD1,TRBV4-2,TGTGCCAGCAGCCGGGACAGGGGATTTGAGACCCAGTACTTC,CASSRDRGFETQYF
.,TRBJ2-7,TRBD1,TRBV7-9,TGTGCCAGCAGCTCCCCGACAGGGGGCGGCTACGAGCAGTACTTC,CASSSPTGGGYEQYF
few,TRBJ2-7,TRBD2,TRBV5-1,TGCGCCAGCAGCTACGGGACTAGCGACTACGAGCAGTACTTC,CASSYGTSDYEQYF
few,TRBJ2-5,TRBD2,TRBV12-3/TRBV12-4,TGTGCCAGCACTCCAAGCGGGAGGGAGAGAGAGACCCAGTACTTC,CASTPSGRERETQYF
.,TRBJ2-3,.,TRBV9,TGTGCCAGCAGCGCCAAGGCGGGGAGTCATTTAGATACGCAGTATTTT,CASSAKAGSHLDTQYF
few,TRBJ2-7,.,TRBV28,TGTGCCAGCAGTGCCACGAGACGATACGAGCAGTACTTC,CASSATRRYEQYF
few,TRBJ2-1,.,TRBV6-1,TGTGCCAGCACTCCGAATTGGTTACTGTACAATGAGCAGTTCTTC,CASTPNWLLYNEQFF
.,TRBJ2-1,.,TRBV28,TGTGCCAGCAGTTTAGGCATGGGGTGGCACCCGTTCTTC,CASSLGMGWHPFF
many,TRBJ1-4,TRBD1,TRBV6-1,TGTGCCAGCAGTCGGGACAGGGGTGATGAAAAACTGTTTTTT,CASSRDRGDEKLFF
.,TRBJ2-5,.,TRBV7-2,TGTGCCAGCAGCTCGGACTATTCTCAAGAGACCCAGTACTTC,CASSSDYSQETQYF
few,TRBJ2-3,TRBD2,TRBV7-2,TGTGCCAGCAGCTCGGGACTAGCGGGAGGTACGCAGTATTTT,CASSSGLAGGTQYF
.,TRBJ2-7,.,TRBV7-9,TGTGCCAGCAGGCCCCTGTCCACAGCCTCCTACGAGCAGTACTTC,CASRPLSTASYEQYF
many,TRBJ1-1,.,TRBV6-1,TGTGCCAGCAGGATGGTAGGGGGTTTGAACACTGAAGCTTTCTTT,CASRMVGGLNTEAFF
.,TRBJ2-7,.,TRBV6-5,TGTGCCAGCAGTTACTCGAGGGTGTTACCTACCTACGAGCAGTACTTC,CASSYSRVLPTYEQYF
.,TRBJ2-2,TRBD2,TRBV5-4,TGTGCCAGCAGCTTGTTCAGCGGGAGGGCCCCCGGGGAGCTGTTTTTT,CASSLFSGRAPGELFF
.,TRBJ2-2,TRBD2,TRBV6-6,TGTGCCACCTTCAACGCGGGAGCCGGGGAGCTGTTTTTT,CATFNAGAGELFF
.,TRBJ2-2,TRBD1,TRBV12-3/TRBV12-4,TGTGCCAGCAGTTCTGAGACAGGGGTCACCGGGGAGCTGTTTTTT,CASSSETGVTGELFF
.,TRBJ2-1,TRBD1,TRBV7-2,TGTGCCAGCAGCCCCCTAGGGACAGGAATAAACAATGAGCAGTTCTTC,CASSPLGTGINNEQFF
.,TRBJ2-2,TRBD1,TRBV4-1,TGCGCCAGCAGCCAGGAACCGGGACAGAGGACCGGGGAGCTGTTTTTT,CASSQEPGQRTGELFF
few,TRBJ2-7,.,TRBV10-3,TGTGCCATCAGTGATCGCACCGGATCCTACGAGCAGTACTTC,CAISDRTGSYEQYF
.,TRBJ2-1,TRBD2,TRBV30,TGTGCCTGGAGTGTATGGGCTAGCGGGGGGGGTGAGCAGTTCTTC,CAWSVWASGGGEQFF
.,TRBJ2-7,.,TRBV7-2,TGTGCCAGCAGCCCATTCGGGACCGTACCCTACGAGCAGTACTTC,CASSPFGTVPYEQYF
few,TRBJ1-4,TRBD1,TRBV7-9,TGTGCCAGCAGCTTAGCTGGGACAGGGAACGAAAAACTGTTTTTT,CASSLAGTGNEKLFF
few,TRBJ1-5,.,TRBV12-3/TRBV12-4,TGTGCCAGCAGTTTGTACGACCGGCCCCAGCATTTT,CASSLYDRPQHF
few,TRBJ2-7,.,TRBV6-2/TRBV6-3,TGTGCCAGCAGTGACCTCGCATCGCGCGCCGAGCAGTACTTC,CASSDLASRAEQYF
few,TRBJ2-7,.,TRBV28,TGTGCCAGCAGTTTCGGTTATCTGGGGTTAGGGGGGAGCGAGCAGTACTTC,CASSFGYLGLGGSEQYF
.,TRBJ2-2,.,TRBV5-1,TGCGCCAGCAGCGAACAGGGATTCTCCGGGGAGCTGTTTTTT,CASSEQGFSGELFF
.,TRBJ2-7,.,TRBV20-1,TGCAGTGCCTCTTTCTCAGGTGGTCGTTGGGAGCAGTACTTC,CSASFSGGRWEQYF
.,TRBJ2-3,.,TRBV20-1,TGCAGTGCTAGTGGCCTACATGTAGATACGCAGTATTTT,CSASGLHVDTQYF
many,TRBJ2-1,TRBD2,TRBV5-4,TGTGCCAGCAGCCTAAGCGGGGATCCCTACAATGAGCAGTTCTTC,CASSLSGDPYNEQFF
many,TRBJ2-5,.,TRBV29-1,TGCAGCGTAGACCCGGAGGGGGAGACCCAGTACTTC,CSVDPEGETQYF
.,TRBJ1-2,.,TRBV4-3,TGCGCCAGCAGCCAGGCTCTAGGAGCTAACTATGGCTACACCTTC,CASSQALGANYGYTF
few,TRBJ1-1,.,TRBV10-3,TGTGCCATCAGTGAGGTTTTGGGATTGAACACTGAAGCTTTCTTT,CAISEVLGLNTEAFF
many,TRBJ2-1,.,TRBV29-1,TGCAGCGTTGGGTTCGATGAGCAGTTCTTC,CSVGFDEQFF
many,TRBJ2-7,.,TRBV6-5,TGTGCCAGCAGTTTCAGTCACGAGCAGTACTTC,CASSFSHEQYF